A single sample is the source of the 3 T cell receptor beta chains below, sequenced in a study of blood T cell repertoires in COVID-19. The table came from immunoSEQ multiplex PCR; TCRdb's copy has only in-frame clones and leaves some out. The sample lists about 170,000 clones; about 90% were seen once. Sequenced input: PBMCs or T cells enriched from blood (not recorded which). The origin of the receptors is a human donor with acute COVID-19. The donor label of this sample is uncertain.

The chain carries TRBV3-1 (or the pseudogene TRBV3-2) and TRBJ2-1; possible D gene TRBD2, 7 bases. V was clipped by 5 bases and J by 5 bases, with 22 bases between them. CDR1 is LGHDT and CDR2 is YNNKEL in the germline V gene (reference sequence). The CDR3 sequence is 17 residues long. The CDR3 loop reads CASSSRERGGDNNEQFF. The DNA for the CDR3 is TGTGCCAGCAGCTCGAGAGAAAGAGGGGGGGATAACAATGAGCAGTTCTTC.

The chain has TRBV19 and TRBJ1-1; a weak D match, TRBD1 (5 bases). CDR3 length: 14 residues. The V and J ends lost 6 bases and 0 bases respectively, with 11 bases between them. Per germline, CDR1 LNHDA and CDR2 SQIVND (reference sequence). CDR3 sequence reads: CASSLTGMNTEAFF. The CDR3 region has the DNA TGTGCCAGTAGCTTAACAGGTATGAACACTGAAGCTTTCTTT.

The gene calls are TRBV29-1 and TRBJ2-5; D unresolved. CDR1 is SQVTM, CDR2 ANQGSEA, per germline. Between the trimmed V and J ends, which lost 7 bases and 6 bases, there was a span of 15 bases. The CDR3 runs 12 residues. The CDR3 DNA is TGCAGCGGTCTTAACAGTGCAAAGACCCAGTACTTC. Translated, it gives CSGLNSAKTQYF.